The text below deals with one T cell receptor beta chain. Germline is not matched at one junction end, which may reflect a read error. The CDR3 is 14 residues long. Germline V gene data show CDR1 as SGHAT and CDR2 as FQNNGV. TCR beta CDR3 regions were amplified from RNA transcripts. The HTBI primer set was used in a first-round RT-PCR of the TCR CDR3. TCRdb called the multiplex PCR reads again in MiXCR, with one record for every CDR3 protein. The sample lists about 840,000 distinct CDR3 sequences, roughly 40% seen once, with 7.5% to 9.5% in the top ten. Patients were excluded because of uncontrolled infection, other autoimmune disease, pregnancy or lactation. The data derive from a study of T cells in Graves' hyperthyroidism and ophthalmopathy. Study background: Staff took peripheral blood when the initial diagnosis was made, before any treatment began.

Material: blood. This clonotype originated in a man younger than 30 with Graves' hyperthyroidism. The chain employs TRBV11-2 and TRBJ2-7, with 15 nucleotides matching TRBD2. CDR3 in amino acids: CASSAPGLAGGMQF. As DNA, the CDR3 is TGTGCCAGCAGCGCTCCGGGACTAGCGGGAGGTATGCAGTTC.